This TCR beta chain originates from a study of blood T cells in healthy people across ages. A sample-barcoded 5' primer and a J-beta primer mix were used in a second PCR of roughly 7 to 12 cycles. TCRdb re-called the 5' RACE reads through MiXCR, storing one row per CDR3 protein. Here the sample spans 1.5 million to 2 million distinct CDR3 sequences, around 40% being singletons. Trimming removed 5 bases from V and 4 bases from J, with 12 bases in between. This CDR3 region has 14 residues. Germline V lookup: CDR1 MNHEY, CDR2 SVGEGT. This sequence was found in a human donor in good health. The sequenced sample consisted of blood. The V gene is TRBV6-2 or TRBV6-3, the J gene TRBJ1-5; the D gene is possibly TRBD1 (5 bases). The CDR3 bases are TGTGCCAGCAGTCGCCTTGGGGGAAATCAGCCCCAGCATTTT. Translated, it gives CASSRLGGNQPQHF.